The present T cell receptor beta chain was sequenced within a study of graft-versus-host responses after intestinal transplantation. Study-wide context: Induction with anti-thymocyte globulin, then tacrolimus and steroids for 2 to 3 years, was given to all recipients. Points from the study as a whole: GvH clones were identified in recipient marrow, with some first appearing in ileum or blood.

As regards this clone: What it recognizes is unknown.

Produced via immunoSEQ multiplex PCR; TCRdb's table is partial and in-frame only. Of 96,000 or so clones in the sample, 90% to 95% are singletons; the top ten hold 0.15% to 0.2%. The germline V gene encodes CDR1 GTSNPN and CDR2 SVGIG (reference sequence). The CDR3 runs 15 residues. Trimming at V came to 5 bases and at J to 3 bases, leaving 13 bases not matched to a gene. The V and J genes are TRBV30 and TRBJ2-7; 7 nucleotides line up with TRBD1. This clonotype was obtained from a human donor who received an intestinal transplant. The sequences come from unstimulated CD4+ T cells sorted from spleen or lymph node cells, collected before intestinal transplant. CDR3 bases: TGTGCCTGGGGGGCTCCGGGACAGTCCATCTACGAGCAGTACTTC. It yields the protein CAWGAPGQSIYEQYF.